The entry below describes one TCR beta chain. The data belong to a study of human T cells and chemical hapten exposure. Unmatched junction bases numbered 7, after V lost 1 base and J lost 7 bases. The CDR3 length is 15 residues. Germline loops: CDR1 SGHTA, CDR2 FQGNSA. Using its own MiXCR run on the RACE reads, TCRdb lists one record per CDR3 protein. The sample includes 300,000 to 450,000 distinct CDR3 sequences, approximately 5.1% of them seen just once. Indicated time point: patch test 1, 2 weeks after DPC sensitization. Treatment meaning: therapeutic diphenylcyclopropenone sensitization with weekly scalp DPC.

The gene calls are TRBV7-2 and TRBJ2-1, with 7 positions matching TRBD1. The origin of this receptor is a woman aged 50 to 60 with alopecia areata. Some clones in this sample may be carry-over from other donors' samples. The material was whole blood, obtained in connection with sensitization to the hapten diphenylcyclopropenone (DPC). The DNA for the CDR3 is TGTGCCAGCAGCTTAGAGGCTAGCAGGGGGAATGAGCAGTTCTTC. Residues: CASSLEASRGNEQFF.